This TCR beta chain was captured by sequencing in a study of cytomegalovirus exposure and HLA in healthy donors. Whole-study results and caveats: As a later analysis showed, a missense DCLRE1C variant was linked to trimming of TCR beta V- and J-genes. Several of the most significant clusters appeared, in a later analysis, to be linked to common viral pathogens. Information on immune exposure was restricted to one variable (CMV serostatus). Being productive about 90% or about 30% of the time was typical of most TCR beta V segments in an earlier analysis.

This CDR3 has 16 residues. V lost 7 bases to trimming and J lost 0 bases; unmatched junction nucleotides: 3. Germline assignment: CDR1 MDHEN and CDR2 SYDVKM. It was with 60 Vbeta and 13 Jbeta primers that the PCR ran. Generated by immunoSEQ multiplex PCR, the TCRdb table keeps only in-frame clones and is missing some. This sample has about 170,000 clones, with over 65% found just once. With respect to this clone: No antigen is known for it.

This clonotype originated in a female donor in good health and CMV-seronegative. The specimen was PBMCs. The J gene is TRBJ2-2, the V gene TRBV28, with 12 bases fitting TRBD2. In DNA, the CDR3 is TGTGCCAGCATGGCTAGCGGGAGGGCGAACACCGGGGAGCTGTTTTTT. It specifies CASMASGRANTGELFF.